This TCR beta chain was captured in a study of T cell repertoires in cytomegalovirus infection. A few counts support this clonotype. No antigen is known for it. Overall study findings and caveats: The study identified carriers of CMV plus the relevant HLA from cumulative public TCR beta family frequency.

V dropped 8 bases and J dropped 0 bases, with 19 bases sitting between them. The germline CDR1 and CDR2 sequences are LNHDA and SQIVND (reference sequence). The CDR3 extends over 16 amino acids. TCRdb used MiXCR to reprocess the reads, holding one entry per CDR3 protein. The repertoire holds about half a million distinct CDR3 sequences, about 33% seen once, with around a sixth in the top ten. The sequenced sample was cultured PBMCs, obtained from culture after CMV antigen stimulation. The chain combines TRBV19 with TRBJ1-1; possibly TRBD1 for D (5 bases). The clonotype comes from a human donor in good health (CMV status not recorded). Some clones in this sample may be carry-over from other donors' samples. This CDR3 reads CASSTRQKSMNTEAFF. DNA of the CDR3: TGTGCCAGTTCTACCCGACAGAAGTCCATGAACACTGAAGCTTTCTTT. The full variable domain, in which reference TRBV19 and TRBJ1-1 provide the parts outside the CDR3, is DGGITQSPKYLFRKEGQNVTLSCEQNLNHDAMYWYRQDPGQGLRLIYYSQIVNDFQKGDIAEGYSVSREKKESFPLTVTSAQKNPTAFYLCASSTRQKSMNTEAFFGQGTRLTVV.